These 16 T cell receptor beta chains originate from one sample sequenced in a study of blood T cell repertoires in COVID-19. Assay: immunoSEQ multiplex PCR; the TCRdb copy retains only in-frame clones and omits some. The sample yields 75,000 to 100,000 clones, around 82% seen once. Material: peripheral blood. These receptors were taken from a man aged 45-65 years with active or convalescent COVID-19.

The gene calls are TRBV5-1 and TRBJ2-2; possibly TRBD2 for D (5 bases). CDR3 length: 18 amino acids. Germline V lookup: CDR1 SGHRS, CDR2 YFSETQ. V was pared by 0 bases and J by 3 bases, with 18 bases between. Here the CDR3 reads CASSLGWTRGRDTGELFF. In nucleotides, the CDR3 is TGCGCCAGCAGCTTGGGATGGACCCGGGGTCGCGACACCGGGGAGCTGTTTTTT.

The rearrangement uses TRBV9 and TRBJ2-5; 10 nucleotides match TRBD1. V gave up 0 bases and J gave up 3 bases; unmatched junction bases: 8. The germline CDR1 and CDR2 sequences are SGDLS and YYNGEE. This CDR3 region has 17 residues. For the CDR3, the DNA is TGTGCCAGCAGCGTAGGGTTGGACAGGGGGGCTAAAGAGACCCAGTACTTC. Translation gives CASSVGLDRGAKETQYF. The entire variable domain, with the rest obtained from reference TRBV9 and TRBJ2-5, is as follows: DSGVTQTPKHLITATGQRVTLRCSPRSGDLSVYWYQQSLDQGLQFLIQYYNGEERAKGNILERFSAQQFPDLHSELNLSSLELGDSALYFCASSVGLDRGAKETQYFGPGTRLLVL.

V usage is TRBV14 and J usage is TRBJ2-4; D may be TRBD1 (6 bases). V was cut by 3 bases and J by 0 bases, with 9 bases left in between. Germline-derived CDR1 and CDR2 are SGHDN and FVKESK. The CDR3 has 15 residues. CDR3 sequence reads: CASSHRGVAKNIQYF. The CDR3 DNA is TGTGCCAGCAGCCACAGGGGCGTAGCCAAAAACATTCAGTACTTC.

The chain carries TRBV3-1 (or the pseudogene TRBV3-2) and TRBJ1-5; tentative D call: TRBD1 (5 bases). The CDR3 runs 17 residues. V lost 4 bases and J 0 bases, leaving 16 bases between the germline ends. Germline CDR1 LGHDT, CDR2 YNNKEL (reference sequence). The CDR3 bases are TGTGCCAGCAGCCGGTCTGTGGCGACAGATAGCAATCAGCCCCAGCATTTT. Translation gives CASSRSVATDSNQPQHF.

This clone has just a few counts. CDR3 nucleotides: TGTGCCAGCAGTCCCCGGACATTCTACGAGCAGTACTTC. This translates into CASSPRTFYEQYF. This rearrangement joins TRBV12-3 or TRBV12-4 to TRBJ2-7, with D tentatively TRBD1 (5 bases). The CDR3 runs to 13 residues. The V gene lost 5 bases and the J gene lost 3 bases, with 11 bases spanning the gap.

This clone was counted a single time. This chain's CDR3 is CASGSDRGPQFF. CDR3 DNA sequence: TGTGCTAGTGGAAGCGACAGGGGGCCGCAGTTCTTC. The rearrangement links TRBV12-5 to TRBJ2-1; 10 nucleotides match TRBD1. Germline values: CDR1 LGHNT, CDR2 FRNRAP. The CDR3 totals 12 residues. V was pared by 6 bases and J by 12 bases, with 5 bases of the junction left unmatched.

The chain recombines TRBV30 with TRBJ1-1, with 9 bases aligning to TRBD1. Germline V lookup: CDR1 GTSNPN, CDR2 SVGIG (reference sequence). This CDR3 region has 13 residues. J lost 6 bases, V lost 1 base, and 3 bases had no gene match. CDR3 nucleotide sequence: TGTGCCTGGAGTGGACAGGGGGTCTCTGAAGCTTTCTTT. It encodes CAWSGQGVSEAFF.

V is TRBV5-1 and J is TRBJ1-1; 9 nucleotides agree with TRBD1. CDR3 size: 15 residues. Germline V gene sequence: CDR1 SGHRS, CDR2 YFSETQ. The V and J ends lost 5 bases and 6 bases, in that order; junction bases with no gene match: 11. The CDR3, as DNA: TGCGCCAGCAGACCGAGACAGGGGGAGGAGGCTGAAGCTTTCTTT. Amino acid sequence: CASRPRQGEEAEAFF.

This chain uses TRBV28 with TRBJ2-4; TRBD1 matches 8 bases. This CDR3 has 15 amino acids. In germline, CDR1 is MDHEN, CDR2 SYDVKM. The V gene end was trimmed by 7 bases and the J gene end by 0 bases; junction bases not matched to a gene: 5. The CDR3 DNA follows: TGTGCCAGCATATCGACAGGGGTAGCCAAAAACATTCAGTACTTC. This sequence encodes CASISTGVAKNIQYF.

The chain joins TRBV27 to TRBJ2-3; D unclear. This CDR3 is built from 13 residues. Trimming stripped 8 bases from V and 0 bases from J, with 9 bases between. CDR1 and CDR2 from the germline V gene are MNHEY and SMNVEV (reference sequence). CDR3 residues: CASQMISTDTQYF. The CDR3 DNA reads as TGTGCCAGCCAGATGATAAGCACAGATACGCAGTATTTT.

The V and J genes are TRBV20-1 and TRBJ1-3; D is perhaps TRBD1 (6 bases). Looked up from germline, CDR1 is DFQATT and CDR2 is SNEGSKA (reference sequence). The CDR3 extends over 11 amino acids. Trimming stripped 8 bases from V and 3 bases from J, with 8 bases between. The CDR3 loop is CSTGFGNTIYF. In DNA form, the CDR3 reads TGCAGTACAGGGTTTGGAAACACCATATATTTT.

This rearrangement joins TRBV3-1 (or the pseudogene TRBV3-2) to TRBJ2-3; TRBD2 matches at 7 bases. CDR1 is LGHDT and CDR2 is YNNKEL in the germline V gene (reference sequence). There are 17 residues in the CDR3. With V trimmed by 1 base and J by 0 bases, 7 bases remained unmatched. The CDR3 is CASSQVPGGGSTDTQYF. CDR3 DNA: TGTGCCAGCAGCCAAGTTCCGGGCGGGGGAAGCACAGATACGCAGTATTTT.

This clone was detected only once. The chain joins TRBV28 to TRBJ2-3, with 8 bases matching TRBD1. The length of the CDR3 is 17 residues. The ends lost 3 bases at V and 7 bases at J; junction bases unmatched: 15. Per germline, CDR1 MDHEN and CDR2 SYDVKM. The DNA for the CDR3 is TGTGCCAGCAGTTTCGCCCTCCAGGGGGCGTCGACTTATACGCAGTATTTT. Its translation is CASSFALQGASTYTQYF.

This clone appeared once. This rearrangement joins TRBV19 to TRBJ1-1; possibly TRBD1 for D (5 bases). CDR3 length equals 14 residues. The V end lost 4 bases, the J end lost 0 bases, and 9 bases lay between the germline ends. The V gene's germline CDR1 is LNHDA and CDR2 SQIVND (reference sequence). CDR3 DNA sequence: TGTGCCAGTAGTAGACAGTATCTGAACACTGAAGCTTTCTTT. Translated, it gives CASSRQYLNTEAFF.

Comments on this clone: Other DNA variants within this sample encode the same CDR3. The chain uses TRBV14 and TRBJ1-5; D is ambiguous. Germline assignment: CDR1 SGHDN and CDR2 FVKESK. V lost 1 base and J lost 4, with 5 bases in between. The CDR3 is 13 amino acids. The CDR3 loop reads CASSQGPNQPQHF. The CDR3 bases are TGTGCCAGCAGCCAAGGGCCTAATCAGCCCCAGCATTTT.

The J gene is TRBJ2-1, the V gene TRBV7-2; D not certain. Between the trimmed V and J ends, which lost 4 bases and 0 bases, there was a span of 10 bases. CDR1 SGHTA and CDR2 FQGNSA come from the germline V gene. This CDR3 has 15 residues. CDR3 in amino acids: CASSSVTSSYNEQFF. In DNA, the CDR3 is TGTGCCAGCAGCTCTGTAACGAGCTCCTACAATGAGCAGTTCTTC.